The clone carrying this T cell receptor beta chain was recorded at least ten times. The antigen is unknown. The time point: sample taken at primary tumor resection. Unsorted whole RNA from tumor, nontumor lung or frozen PBMC underwent sequencing. The CDR3 extends over 15 amino acids. Germline V lookup: CDR1 SGHKS, CDR2 YYEKEE (reference sequence). J gave up 1 base and V 3 bases, and 4 bases lay outside the gene matches. The data were taken from a study of spatial heterogeneity in lung cancer. Study summary: Consistent detection of more beta-chain than alpha-chain sequences was observed. The study, taken as a whole, reports: Blood showed ubiquitous tumor TCRs more often at resection than at routine follow-up.

Each TCR cDNA molecule carried a unique molecular identifier. TCRdb reanalysed the 5' RACE reads using MiXCR and keeps one entry per CDR3 protein. The sample lists roughly 20,000 distinct CDR3 sequences; 4.6% were seen once. The TCR sequence derives from a male donor with early-stage non-small cell lung cancer. The sample in question was PBMCs, obtained at surgery. The rearrangement joins TRBV5-5 to TRBJ1-3; 7 nucleotides agree with TRBD1. For the CDR3, the DNA is TGTGCCAGCAGCTGGGACAGCCGGTCTGGAAACACCATATATTTT. This gives the protein CASSWDSRSGNTIYF. The full variable domain, in which reference TRBV5-5 and TRBJ1-3 provide the parts outside the CDR3, is DAGVTQSPTHLIKTRGQQVTLRCSPISGHKSVSWYQQVLGQGPQFIFQYYEKEERGRGNFPDRFSARQFPNYSSELNVNALLLGDSALYLCASSWDSRSGNTIYFGEGSWLTVV.